Sequencing of this T cell receptor (beta chain) was carried out in a study of vaccination and CD4 T cells after COVID-19. Study overall: Participants, all vaccine recipients, received two doses of either BNT162b2 or mRNA-1273. Three convalescent patients provided samples that were taken at day 14 and days 161 to 241 post-vaccination.

This clonotype was counted a few times. Its cognate antigen is unknown. Regarding time point: late sampling 161 to 241 days after vaccination in three convalescent patients. Germline V gene lookup returns CDR1 MDHEN and CDR2 SYDVKM. This CDR3 is built from 17 residues. The junction had 14 bases not matched to a gene; V was cut back by 4 bases and J by 5 bases. TCRdb recomputed calls from the PCR reads with MiXCR, one row per CDR3 protein. The sample has 26,000 or so distinct CDR3 sequences, 45% to 55% seen once. Whole-study results and caveats: In median terms, SARS-CoV-2-reactive clonotypes went from approximately 21 to 40, a nonsignificant rise.

The sequence derives from a human donor who had recovered from COVID-19. The chain joins TRBV28 to TRBJ2-5; 9 bases align to TRBD2. The sample in question was CD4+ T cells from blood, obtained about 7 months after SARS-CoV-2 vaccination. The CDR3 nucleotides read TGTGCCAGCAGTTCCCTCAAGCGCGGGAGGGTGGGGGAGACCCAGTACTTC. This translates into CASSSLKRGRVGETQYF.